The rows below give T cell receptor beta chains drawn from one sample of a study of cytomegalovirus exposure and HLA in healthy donors. The table came from immunoSEQ multiplex PCR; TCRdb's copy has only in-frame clones and leaves some out. The data contain about 78,000 clones, almost 97% of them seen just once; the ten biggest clones take up roughly 1.6%. Material for sequencing was PBMCs. The receptors derive from a young man in good health and CMV-seropositive. Both conserved end residues are part of each CDR3. D genes are given only for firm matches. Clone size is stated in some rows and not others, as once, few, many or a class when expanded.

clone size	D gene	J gene	V gene	CDR3 DNA	CDR3 protein
.	.	TRBJ1-1	TRBV29-1	TGCAGCGTTGAGAGGGCACCTGACACTGAAGCTTTCTTT	CSVERAPDTEAFF
.	.	TRBJ2-1	TRBV5-1	TGCGCCAGCAGCTTGGGGTCCGGGACACCCTCCTACAATGAGCAGTTCTTC	CASSLGSGTPSYNEQFF
once	TRBD1	TRBJ1-2	TRBV2	TGTGCCAGCAGTGATTCGGGACAGAGTTCCTATGGCTACACCTTC	CASSDSGQSSYGYTF
.	TRBD1	TRBJ1-2	TRBV15	TGTGCCACCAGCAGTGCAGGGGGCGAAATCTATGGCTACACCTTC	CATSSAGGEIYGYTF
.	TRBD1	TRBJ2-1	TRBV13	TGTGCCAGCAGCTATATGGGACAGGGGTACAATGAGCAGTTCTTC	CASSYMGQGYNEQFF
.	TRBD1	TRBJ1-5	TRBV5-5	TGTGCCAGCAGGCGTGGACAGGGGAGCAATCAGCCCCAGCATTTT	CASRRGQGSNQPQHF
.	TRBD1	TRBJ2-7	TRBV28	TGTGCCAGCAGCCCCGTTGACAGGGACTCCTACGAGCAGTACTTC	CASSPVDRDSYEQYF
.	TRBD2	TRBJ2-7	TRBV18	TGTGCCAGCTCACCGAGCGGGGCCCCCTACGAGCAGTACTTC	CASSPSGAPYEQYF
.	.	TRBJ2-7	TRBV5-1	TGCGCCAGCAGCTTGGAGGAGGGTCCATACGAGCAGTACTTC	CASSLEEGPYEQYF
.	.	TRBJ2-1	TRBV7-6	TGTGCCAGCAGCCGGTACGGCAGGGGTGTTGTCAATGAGCAGTTCTTC	CASSRYGRGVVNEQFF